The 11 T cell receptor beta chains below were found in one sample sequenced in a study of naive and memory T cell subsets (dated by TCRdb to the late 2010s). Preparation of the library involved UMI-ligation and nested PCR. Sequencing used an Illumina MiSeq. The beta constant-region primer consisted of an equimolar mixture of two oligonucleotides that together covered TRBC1 and TRBC2. Four rounds of PCR were used to amplify ligated cDNA, with nested alpha and beta constant-region primers being used together with the SP2 primer. TCRdb handled the public reads itself, with Q25 trimming in fastp and clone calling in MiXCR, and kept productive beta chains. Entries that share a CDR3 protein sequence are merged under the most common genes and DNA. Here the sample has roughly 80,000 distinct CDR3 sequences; approximately 9.2% occur a single time. The leading ten clones occupy about 1.2% of the sample. The specimen was naive CD8+ T cells from blood. Per the publication, the cell subset or site label means: naive T cells, CD45RA high CD27+. These receptor sequences come from a human donor in good health.

The CDR3 DNA follows: TGTGCCAGCAGCCCACGACAGGGAAAGACCTACGAGCAGTACTTC. This encodes CASSPRQGKTYEQYF. The V gene is TRBV7-9, the J gene TRBJ2-7; 7 nucleotides agree with TRBD1. The V segment lost 5 bases and the J segment 2 bases; nucleotides outside the gene matches: 9. The germline V gene encodes CDR1 SEHNR and CDR2 FQNEAQ (reference sequence). The CDR3 extends over 15 amino acids.

This clonotype occurred many times. J is TRBJ1-5 and V is TRBV5-6; D may be TRBD1 (5 bases). The CDR3 length is 13 residues. The V gene's germline CDR1 is SGHDT and CDR2 YYEEEE. The germline V and J ends were trimmed by 0 bases and 5 bases, with 6 bases remaining between them. CDR3 bases: TGTGCCAGCAGCTTGGCGGGGCATCAGCCCCAGCATTTT. Translated: CASSLAGHQPQHF. The entire variable domain, with the rest obtained from reference TRBV5-6 and TRBJ1-5, is as follows: DAGVTQSPTHLIKTRGQQVTLRCSPKSGHDTVSWYQQALGQGPQFIFQYYEEEERQRGNFPDRFSGHQFPNYSSELNVNALLLGDSALYLCASSLAGHQPQHFGDGTRLSIL.

The chain carries TRBV4-3 and TRBJ2-7; D remains ambiguous. The germline CDR1 and CDR2 sequences are LGHNA and YSLEER. V shed 4 bases and J shed 0 bases, with 10 bases lying between them. CDR3 length equals 14 residues. The CDR3 sequence is CASSPQVYSYEQYF. The CDR3 bases are TGCGCCAGCAGCCCGCAGGTGTACTCCTACGAGCAGTACTTC.

V gene TRBV12-3 or TRBV12-4 combines with J gene TRBJ1-1; 7 bases match TRBD1. The V and J ends lost 7 bases and 3 bases, in that order; junction bases with no gene match: 8. This CDR3 comprises 14 residues. CDR3 DNA: TGTGCCAGCAACCTACAGGGGATGGACACTGAAGCTTTCTTT. This translates into CASNLQGMDTEAFF.

This clonotype has at least ten counts. The chain employs TRBV6-5 and TRBJ1-1; D gene unclear. This CDR3 comprises 12 residues. V was trimmed by 2 bases and J by 4 bases, leaving 5 bases between them. Germline V gives CDR1 MNHEY, CDR2 SVGAGI. CDR3 nucleotide sequence: TGTGCCAGCAGTTACACGGGCACTGAAGCTTTCTTT. This translates into CASSYTGTEAFF.

In its sample, this clonotype was seen a few times. The J gene is TRBJ2-7, the V gene TRBV4-3; 8 positions agree with TRBD1. Trimming took 0 bases from V and 3 from J; bases not matched to a gene: 4. Germline lookup yields CDR1 LGHNA and CDR2 YSLEER. This CDR3 spans 15 amino acids. In nucleotides, the CDR3 is TGCGCCAGCAGCCAAGATAGGACAGGGTTCTACGAGCAGTACTTC. Residues: CASSQDRTGFYEQYF.

The chain carries TRBV6-5 and TRBJ1-6, with a tentative D call TRBD1 (6 bases). The V gene's germline CDR1 is MNHEY and CDR2 SVGAGI. The CDR3 contains 14 residues. Trimming left V 3 bases short and J 8 bases short, with 11 bases between. The CDR3: CASSYQGQDSPLHF. CDR3 bases: TGTGCCAGCAGTTATCAGGGGCAGGATTCACCCCTCCACTTT.

As for this clonotype: A read error is possible here, since a much larger clone lies one base away. V usage is TRBV27 and J usage is TRBJ1-1, with D unresolved. This CDR3 comprises 13 residues. CDR1 and CDR2 (germline): MNHEY, SMNVEV (reference sequence). The CDR3 sequence: CASSFTGNTEALF. The CDR3 nucleotides read TGTGCCAGCAGTTTTACGGGAAACACTGAAGCTTTATTT.

Comment on this clonotype: A much more abundant neighbour one base away suggests this may be a read error. V is TRBV27 and J is TRBJ1-1; D might be TRBD1 (6 bases). CDR3 length: 13 amino acids. Germline-derived CDR1 and CDR2 are MNHEY and SMNVEV (reference sequence). Trimming cost V 3 bases and J 6 bases, with 11 bases left between them. The CDR3: CASSFGGRAEAFF. DNA for the CDR3: TGTGCCAGCAGTTTCGGGGGGCGCGCTGAAGCTTTCTTT.

There are a few counts of this clonotype. The chain carries TRBV27 and TRBJ2-1, with no clear D. This CDR3 is built from 13 residues. Germline V CDR1 and CDR2: MNHEY, SMNVEV (reference sequence). Deletions cut 3 bases from V and 4 bases from J, with 7 bases between. Here the CDR3 reads CASSFSQYNEQFF. In DNA, the CDR3 is TGTGCCAGCAGTTTCTCCCAGTACAATGAGCAGTTCTTC.

This clonotype was counted a few times. The V call is TRBV15, the J call TRBJ2-1; a possible D gene is TRBD1 (5 bases). Trimming pared 5 bases from V and 10 bases from J, leaving 12 bases between. CDR1 is LNHNV, CDR2 YYDKDF, per germline (reference sequence). The CDR3 length is 12 residues. CDR3 residues: CATSETGAEQFF. The CDR3, as DNA: TGTGCCACCAGCGAGACTGGGGCGGAGCAGTTCTTC. Full variable domain (outside the CDR3, taken from reference TRBV15 and TRBJ2-1): DAMVIQNPRYQVTQFGKPVTLSCSQTLNHNVMYWYQQKSSQAPKLLFHYYDKDFNNEADTPDNFQSRRPNTSFCFLDIRSPGLGDTAMYLCATSETGAEQFFGPGTRLTVL.